The clone carrying this TCR beta chain was seen just once. This CDR3 has 15 amino acids. Per germline, CDR1 LNHDA and CDR2 SQIVND (reference sequence). Trimming took 1 base from V and 0 from J, leaving 9 bases between them. The data were obtained in a study of cytomegalovirus exposure and HLA in healthy donors. The PCR contained 60 Vbeta and 13 Jbeta primers. Sequencing used immunoSEQ multiplex PCR; TCRdb keeps in-frame clones, though not all of them. The data contain around 71,000 clones, under 70% of them singletons. The sequencing sample was made of PBMCs. This receptor was identified in a young man in good health and CMV-seropositive. The chain employs TRBV19 and TRBJ2-5, with D perhaps matching TRBD1 (5 bases). CDR3 sequence: CASSIASRDQETQYF. CDR3 nucleotides: TGTGCCAGTAGTATAGCGTCCAGGGACCAAGAGACCCAGTACTTC.